This T cell receptor beta chain was retrieved from a study of Tregs in tolerant kidney transplant recipients. Study-level results: Nucleotide sequences could not be compared across some patients' samples due to primer changes.

Clones were read by immunoSEQ multiplex PCR, and TCRdb kept only the in-frame ones, dropping some. In all, the sample yields about 23,000 clones. CDR1 and CDR2 (germline): SGHTA, FQGNSA. This CDR3 is 13 amino acids long. Trimming took 9 bases from V and 3 from J, leaving 11 bases between them. Concerning this clone itself: Its matching antigen is unknown. The CDR3 end is not reached by the read, which stops 3 residues before it; the germline J gene fills it in.

The nonmyeloablative bone marrow transplants came from related graft donors, with transient mixed chimerism. This TCR came from a human patient who received a combined kidney and bone marrow transplant. Some T cells may have come from the graft donor. The material sequenced was CD4+ T cells from blood (PBMCs), taken 6 months after the transplant. The chain combines TRBV7-2 with TRBJ1-4; a possible D gene is TRBD1 (5 bases). The CDR3: CASQGSPNEKLFF. The CDR3 bases that were read are TGTGCCAGTCAGGGCTCTCCTAATGAAAAA.